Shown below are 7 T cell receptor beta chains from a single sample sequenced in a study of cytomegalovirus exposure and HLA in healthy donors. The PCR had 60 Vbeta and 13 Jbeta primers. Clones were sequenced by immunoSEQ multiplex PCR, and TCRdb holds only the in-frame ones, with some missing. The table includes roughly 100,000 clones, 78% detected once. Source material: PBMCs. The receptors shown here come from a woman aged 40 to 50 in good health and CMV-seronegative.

The CDR3 nucleotides are TGTGCCATCGGTAGGGCGGGAGGGGACAATGAGCAGTTCTTC. This translates into CAIGRAGGDNEQFF. V usage is TRBV10-3 and J usage is TRBJ2-1; 9 bases agree with TRBD2. Germline loops: CDR1 ENHRY, CDR2 SYGVKD. The J segment lost 5 bases and the V segment lost 8 bases, leaving 7 bases of the junction unmatched. The CDR3 runs to 14 residues.

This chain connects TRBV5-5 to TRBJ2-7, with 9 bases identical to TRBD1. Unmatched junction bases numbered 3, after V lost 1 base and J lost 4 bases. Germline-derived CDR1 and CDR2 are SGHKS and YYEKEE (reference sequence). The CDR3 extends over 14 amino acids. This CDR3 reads CASSLMDRGYEQYF. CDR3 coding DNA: TGTGCCAGCAGCTTGATGGACAGGGGATACGAGCAGTACTTC.

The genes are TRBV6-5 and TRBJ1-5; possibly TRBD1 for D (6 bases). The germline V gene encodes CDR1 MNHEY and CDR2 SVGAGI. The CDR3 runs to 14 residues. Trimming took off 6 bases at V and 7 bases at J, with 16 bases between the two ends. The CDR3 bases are TGTGCCAGCAGAGCGGGGGGCGCGCAGCAGCCCCAGCATTTT. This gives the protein CASRAGGAQQPQHF.

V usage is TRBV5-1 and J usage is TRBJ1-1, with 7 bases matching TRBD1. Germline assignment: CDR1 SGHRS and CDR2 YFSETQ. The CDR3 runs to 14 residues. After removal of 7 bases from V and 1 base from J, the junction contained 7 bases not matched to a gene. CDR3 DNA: TGCGCCAGCGGAACCGGGACAGAGAACACTGAAGCTTTCTTT. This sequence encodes CASGTGTENTEAFF.

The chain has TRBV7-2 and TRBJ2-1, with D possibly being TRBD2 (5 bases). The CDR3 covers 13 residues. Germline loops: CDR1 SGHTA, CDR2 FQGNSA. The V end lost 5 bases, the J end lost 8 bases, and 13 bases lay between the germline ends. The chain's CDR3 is CASSLWRFDEQFF. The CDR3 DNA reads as TGTGCCAGCAGCCTTTGGAGGTTCGATGAGCAGTTCTTC.

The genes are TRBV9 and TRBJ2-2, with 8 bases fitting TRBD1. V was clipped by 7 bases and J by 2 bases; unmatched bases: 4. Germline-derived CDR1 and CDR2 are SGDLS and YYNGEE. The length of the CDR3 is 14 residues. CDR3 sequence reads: CASGQGTNTGELFF. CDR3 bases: TGTGCCAGCGGACAGGGAACTAACACCGGGGAGCTGTTTTTT.

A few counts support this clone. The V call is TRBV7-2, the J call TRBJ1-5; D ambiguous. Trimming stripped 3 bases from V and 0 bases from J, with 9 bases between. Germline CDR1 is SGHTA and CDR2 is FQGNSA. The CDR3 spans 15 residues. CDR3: CASSLWANSNQPQHF. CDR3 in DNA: TGTGCCAGCAGCTTGTGGGCAAATAGCAATCAGCCCCAGCATTTT.